This passage covers 2 T cell receptor beta chains from one sample sequenced in a study of T cells in Graves' hyperthyroidism and ophthalmopathy (dated by TCRdb to between 2018 and 2021). Preparation of the library involved multiplex PCR. TCRdb lists the instrument as Illumina HiSeq 2000. The TCR beta CDR3 regions were amplified from RNA transcripts. The first round of RT-PCR for the TCR CDR3 was performed with the HTBI primer set and the Qiagen OneStep RT-PCR kit. The public reads were reanalyzed by TCRdb: fastp trimming at Q25, MiXCR alignment, in-frame beta chains only. Each entry is one CDR3 protein sequence, shown with its most common DNA and genes. This sample has about 840,000 distinct CDR3 sequences in its table, and 35% to 45% of those were observed once. Together, the top ten hold approximately 8.7% of the sample. Material for sequencing was blood. The receptors derive from a man aged 18 to 35 with Graves' hyperthyroidism.

This clonotype was picked up many times. The chain uses TRBV7-9 and TRBJ1-1, with D unresolved. Germline V gene sequence: CDR1 SEHNR, CDR2 FQNEAQ (reference sequence). Deletions cut 0 bases from V and 7 bases from J, with 12 bases between. CDR3 size: 14 residues. The DNA of the CDR3 is TGTGCCAGCAGCTTAGCGTTCGATTTTGGTGAAGCTTTCTTT. As protein: CASSLAFDFGEAFF.

This clonotype was counted between two and nine times. A much bigger clone sits one base away, suggesting this may be a read error. The genes are TRBV7-2 and TRBJ2-2, with TRBD2 identical over 10 bases. This CDR3 comprises 16 residues. V shed 2 bases, J shed 6 bases, and the junction held 6 bases outside the gene matches. CDR1 SGHTA and CDR2 FQGNSA come from the germline V gene. The CDR3 here is CASSLTGLAGAGELFF. Written as DNA, the CDR3 is TGTGCCAGCAGCTTAACCGGCCTAGCGGGAGCCGGGGAGCTGTTTTTT.